A selection of T cell receptor beta chains follows, all from one sample in a study of blood T cells in healthy people across ages. TCRdb recomputed calls from the 5' RACE reads with MiXCR, one row per CDR3 protein. The table records 1.5 million to 2 million distinct CDR3 sequences, around half of them present only once. The sequencing input was blood. All receptors come from a woman aged 40 to 50 in good health. Each CDR3 is given with its conserved first and last residue. The D gene is left open where the match is weak. Only some rows state a clone size, as once, few, many or a class for expanded clones.

DNA: TGCAGCGTTGCAGGGGAACGCGATGAGCGGTTCTTC
CDR3: CSVAGERDERFF
size: NA
D: NA
V: TRBV29-1
J: TRBJ2-1

DNA: TGTGCCAGCAGTCCCGCTCGACAGGGGGTGTTGGGCTACACCTTC
CDR3: CASSPARQGVLGYTF
size: NA
D: TRBD1
V: TRBV6-5
J: TRBJ1-2

DNA: TGTGCCAGCAGACTGACTAGCGGGGGGGGTTTCTACGAGCAGTACTTC
CDR3: CASRLTSGGGFYEQYF
size: NA
D: TRBD2
V: TRBV27
J: TRBJ2-7

DNA: TGTGCCAGCAGTTTAGTACAGGCTAATCAGCCCCAGCATTTT
CDR3: CASSLVQANQPQHF
size: NA
D: NA
V: TRBV12-3/TRBV12-4
J: TRBJ1-5

DNA: TGTGCCAGCAGTTTCGGGACTTCTCCACGGGCTGAAAAACTGTTTTTT
CDR3: CASSFGTSPRAEKLFF
size: few
D: NA
V: TRBV12-3/TRBV12-4
J: TRBJ1-4

DNA: TGTGCCATCAGGGGCAGGGAGACGGTTAACTATGGCTACACCTTC
CDR3: CAIRGRETVNYGYTF
size: NA
D: NA
V: TRBV10-3
J: TRBJ1-2

DNA: TGCGCCAGCAGTTTCCTTCATGGCAATGAAAAACTGTTTTTT
CDR3: CASSFLHGNEKLFF
size: NA
D: NA
V: TRBV5-1
J: TRBJ1-4

DNA: TGTGCCGGGGCGAAGGGACGAGCGGCTTACAATGAGCAGTTCTTC
CDR3: CAGAKGRAAYNEQFF
size: once
D: NA
V: TRBV28
J: TRBJ2-1

DNA: TGTGCCAGCAGTACCCTCCGTTATCCAGAGACCCAGTACTTC
CDR3: CASSTLRYPETQYF
size: few
D: NA
V: TRBV6-2/TRBV6-3
J: TRBJ2-5

DNA: TGCGCCAGCAGCTTAGTATCAGGGGGCGCGGTTACAGATACGCAGTATTTT
CDR3: CASSLVSGGAVTDTQYF
size: NA
D: TRBD1
V: TRBV5-1
J: TRBJ2-3

DNA: TGCAGTGCTAGAGCCAGCGGTATAGCGGGGCTCTACTACGAGCAGTACTTC
CDR3: CSARASGIAGLYYEQYF
size: NA
D: TRBD2
V: TRBV20-1
J: TRBJ2-7

DNA: TGTGCCAGCAGCTTGACCTTAACTACTGAAGCTTTCTTT
CDR3: CASSLTLTTEAFF
size: NA
D: NA
V: TRBV7-3
J: TRBJ1-1

DNA: TGCGCCCGCAGCCAAGAACGCCGAGAAGAACGGGGAGGCTACACCTTC
CDR3: CARSQERREERGGYTF
size: NA
D: NA
V: TRBV4-1
J: TRBJ1-2

DNA: TGCAGTGCTCCGCCACTAGGCCCTCAAGAGACCCAGTACTTC
CDR3: CSAPPLGPQETQYF
size: NA
D: NA
V: TRBV20-1
J: TRBJ2-5

DNA: TGCGCCAGCAGCTTAAATACCGGGCCCCAAGAGACCCAGTACTTC
CDR3: CASSLNTGPQETQYF
size: NA
D: NA
V: TRBV5-1
J: TRBJ2-5

DNA: TGTGCCAGCAGTTTACGTCTTGACAAGAACACAGATACGCAGTATTTT
CDR3: CASSLRLDKNTDTQYF
size: NA
D: NA
V: TRBV28
J: TRBJ2-3

DNA: TGTGCCAGCAGCTTACCTAGCTTGGAGTACTACAATGAGCAGTTCTTC
CDR3: CASSLPSLEYYNEQFF
size: NA
D: NA
V: TRBV13
J: TRBJ2-1

DNA: TGTGCCAGCAAACAATCCAGGGATTTAACCACAGATACGCAGTATTTT
CDR3: CASKQSRDLTTDTQYF
size: NA
D: NA
V: TRBV27
J: TRBJ2-3

DNA: TGCAGTGCCTTTAGTAAGGGTCCAGAATATGGCTACACCTTC
CDR3: CSAFSKGPEYGYTF
size: NA
D: NA
V: TRBV20-1
J: TRBJ1-2

DNA: TGTGCCAGCAGCAACCTCGCGGGGGCCTCGGAGACCCAGTACTTC
CDR3: CASSNLAGASETQYF
size: NA
D: NA
V: TRBV25-1
J: TRBJ2-5

DNA: TGTGCCACCAGCAGAGCGACAGGGGAAGATCAGCCCCAGCATTTT
CDR3: CATSRATGEDQPQHF
size: NA
D: TRBD1
V: TRBV15
J: TRBJ1-5

DNA: TGTGCCAGCAGCAAGGACAGGGAAGGTACGCAGTATTTT
CDR3: CASSKDREGTQYF
size: NA
D: TRBD1
V: TRBV7-9
J: TRBJ2-3

DNA: TGTGCCAGCAGTGAATGGGGCAGGGGGAGCCTCGGCTCTTACAATGAGCAGTACTTC
CDR3: CASSEWGRGSLGSYNEQYF
size: NA
D: TRBD1
V: TRBV25-1
J: TRBJ2-5

DNA: TGTGCCAGCAGAAGCAGCGGGACAGGGGGCTCTGGCTACACCTTC
CDR3: CASRSSGTGGSGYTF
size: few
D: TRBD1
V: TRBV25-1
J: TRBJ1-2

DNA: TGTGCCAGCAGAGCCCAGGGCGGGGTAAGCACAGATACGCAGTATTTT
CDR3: CASRAQGGVSTDTQYF
size: few
D: NA
V: TRBV6-1
J: TRBJ2-3

DNA: TGTGCCAGCAGCCCAAGGACAGGAAACTATGGCTACACCTTC
CDR3: CASSPRTGNYGYTF
size: many
D: TRBD1
V: TRBV7-2
J: TRBJ1-2

DNA: TGTGCCAGCAAGGTGTCGATGGACCTCTACTACGAGCAGTACTTC
CDR3: CASKVSMDLYYEQYF
size: NA
D: NA
V: TRBV4-2
J: TRBJ2-7

DNA: TGTGCCAGCAGCTTATTTGTTGGCGGAGGAGCGGATACGCAGTATTTT
CDR3: CASSLFVGGGADTQYF
size: few
D: NA
V: TRBV11-2
J: TRBJ2-3